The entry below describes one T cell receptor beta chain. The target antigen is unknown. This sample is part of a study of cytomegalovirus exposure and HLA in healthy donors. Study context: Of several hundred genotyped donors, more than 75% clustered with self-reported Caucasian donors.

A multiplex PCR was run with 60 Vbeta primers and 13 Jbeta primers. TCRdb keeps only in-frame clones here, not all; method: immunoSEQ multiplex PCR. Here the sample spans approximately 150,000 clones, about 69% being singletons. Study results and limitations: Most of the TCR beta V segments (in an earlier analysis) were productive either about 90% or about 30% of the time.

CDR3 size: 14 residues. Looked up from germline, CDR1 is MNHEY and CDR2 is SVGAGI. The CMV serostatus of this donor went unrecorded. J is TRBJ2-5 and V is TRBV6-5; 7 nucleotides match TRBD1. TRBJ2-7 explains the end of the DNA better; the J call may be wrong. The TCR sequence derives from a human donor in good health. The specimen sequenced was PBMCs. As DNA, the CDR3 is TGTGCCAGCAAAGGGACAGCTTCTACCTACGAGCAGTACTTC. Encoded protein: CASKGTASTYEQYF.